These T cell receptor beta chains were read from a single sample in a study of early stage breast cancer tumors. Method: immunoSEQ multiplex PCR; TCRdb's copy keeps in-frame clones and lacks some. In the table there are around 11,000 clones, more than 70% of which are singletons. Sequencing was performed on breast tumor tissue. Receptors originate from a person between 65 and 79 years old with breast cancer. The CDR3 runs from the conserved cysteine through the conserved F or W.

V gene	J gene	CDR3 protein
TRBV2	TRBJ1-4	CASSVRGGEKLFF
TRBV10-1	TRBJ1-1	CASSDTVNTEAFF
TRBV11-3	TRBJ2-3	CASSLAGDTQYF
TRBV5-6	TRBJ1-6	CASSLYIEAANSPLHF
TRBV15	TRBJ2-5	CATSREGQGAETQYF
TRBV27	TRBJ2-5	CATSGLAGGKGTQYF
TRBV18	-	CASSPAADYEQYF
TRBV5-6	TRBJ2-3	CASSSVADSTDTQYF
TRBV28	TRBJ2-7	CASTSGTGGYEQYF